One sample yielded the 13 T cell receptor beta chains listed below, sequenced in a study of T cells in localized non-small cell lung cancer. TCRdb's copy holds only in-frame clones and misses some; the assay was immunoSEQ multiplex PCR. The sample holds some 50,000 clones, roughly 84% seen once. The specimen was peripheral blood mononuclear cells, collected before any cancer treatment. The receptor source for this set is a man aged 40 to 69 with stage III lung adenocarcinoma.

The V call is TRBV7-2, the J call TRBJ2-7, with a tentative D call TRBD1 (6 bases). V lost 1 base and J lost 3, with 13 bases in between. The CDR3 consists of 15 residues. CDR1 SGHTA and CDR2 FQGNSA come from the germline V gene. In DNA form, the CDR3 reads TGTGCCAGCAGCTTAGGACAGGTTGGGAACTACGAGCAGTACTTC. Protein sequence: CASSLGQVGNYEQYF.

The J gene is TRBJ2-7, the V gene TRBV19; 8 nucleotides match TRBD1. J gave up 3 bases and V 4 bases, and 2 bases lay outside the gene matches. Germline CDR1 reads LNHDA; CDR2 reads SQIVND (reference sequence). The CDR3 is 13 amino acids. The CDR3 DNA reads as TGTGCCAGTAGTAGGGACAGGAACTACGAGCAGTACTTC. Translated: CASSRDRNYEQYF.

The V and J genes are TRBV30 and TRBJ2-5; 8 positions agree with TRBD2. V lost 3 bases and J lost 4; bases outside the gene matches: 7. The CDR3 is made up of 14 amino acids. From germline, CDR1 is GTSNPN and CDR2 SVGIG (reference sequence). For the CDR3, the DNA is TGTGCCTGGAGCGAGGGACTAGTTGGAGAGACCCAGTACTTC. It yields the protein CAWSEGLVGETQYF.

The chain joins TRBV5-5 to TRBJ1-5; D ambiguous. Germline assignment: CDR1 SGHKS and CDR2 YYEKEE (reference sequence). Trimming stripped 0 bases from V and 6 bases from J, with 19 bases between. The CDR3 loop spans 17 amino acids. The CDR3 DNA follows: TGTGCCAGCAGCTTGGTGCTCATATCGGCGGTGGGTCAGCCCCAGCATTTT. Amino acids: CASSLVLISAVGQPQHF.

J is TRBJ2-3 and V is TRBV18; D not certain. CDR1 KGHSH and CDR2 LQKENI come from the germline V gene. The CDR3 has 14 residues. V shed 5 bases and J shed 2 bases, with 11 bases lying between them. In nucleotides, the CDR3 is TGTGCCAGCTCATCGGAAGTTCCCACAGATACGCAGTATTTT. This gives the protein CASSSEVPTDTQYF.

The chain has TRBV2 and TRBJ1-5; D gene ambiguous. The CDR3 covers 14 residues. V was pared by 1 base and J by 5 bases, with 9 bases between. CDR1 SNHLY and CDR2 FYNNEI come from the germline V gene. CDR3: CASSEGGRYQPQHF. The CDR3 nucleotides are TGTGCCAGCAGTGAAGGGGGTAGATATCAGCCCCAGCATTTT.

The chain is built from TRBV14 and TRBJ2-1, with D hard to call. The CDR3 length is 12 residues. The V gene lost 4 bases and the J gene lost 12 bases, with 13 bases spanning the gap. Germline CDR1 is SGHDN and CDR2 is FVKESK. CDR3 region: CASSPTVNWQFF. The CDR3 DNA reads as TGTGCCAGCAGCCCAACGGTCAATTGGCAGTTCTTC. Using reference TRBV14 and TRBJ2-1 for the parts outside the CDR3, the full variable domain is EAGVTQFPSHSVIEKGQTVTLRCDPISGHDNLYWYRRVMGKEIKFLLHFVKESKQDESGMPNNRFLAERTGGTYSTLKVQPAELEDSGVYFCASSPTVNWQFFGPGTRLTVL.

The chain carries TRBV10-3 and TRBJ2-2, with 8 bases aligning to TRBD2. Looked up from germline, CDR1 is ENHRY and CDR2 is SYGVKD. V gave up 8 bases and J gave up 6 bases; unmatched junction bases: 8. The length of the CDR3 is 14 residues. The CDR3: CAIPAGGHAGELFF. The CDR3 DNA is TGTGCCATCCCCGCGGGGGGTCACGCCGGGGAGCTGTTTTTT.

V usage is TRBV2 and J usage is TRBJ2-3, with TRBD1 matching 12 bases. Germline V CDR1 and CDR2: SNHLY, FYNNEI. After removal of 9 bases from V and 4 bases from J, the junction contained 5 bases not matched to a gene. There are 14 residues in the CDR3. CDR3 sequence reads: CASVRDRGPDTQYF. The CDR3 DNA reads TGTGCCAGTGTCCGGGACAGGGGGCCAGATACGCAGTATTTT.

Points on this clone: In the same sample, other DNA sequences code for this CDR3. The chain links TRBV5-1 to TRBJ2-1; D is unclear. CDR1 SGHRS and CDR2 YFSETQ come from the germline V gene. The CDR3 is 13 amino acids. The V end lost 0 bases, the J end lost 6 bases, and 7 bases lay between the germline ends. The CDR3 nucleotides read TGCGCCAGCAGCTTGGGGCTGATCAATGAGCAGTTCTTC. It yields the protein CASSLGLINEQFF. Combining the CDR3 with reference TRBV5-1 and TRBJ2-1 gives the whole variable domain KAGVTQTPRYLIKTRGQQVTLSCSPISGHRSVSWYQQTPGQGLQFLFEYFSETQRNKGNFPGRFSGRQFSNSRSEMNVSTLELGDSALYLCASSLGLINEQFFGPGTRLTVL.

The gene calls are TRBV4-2 and TRBJ2-2; D remains unclear. V shed 0 bases and J shed 5 bases, with 7 bases lying between them. CDR3 length: 14 amino acids. Looked up from germline, CDR1 is LGHNA and CDR2 is YNFKEQ. Here the CDR3 reads CASSQDGMTGELFF. The CDR3 DNA is TGTGCCAGCAGCCAAGATGGGATGACCGGGGAGCTGTTTTTT.

The genes are TRBV4-3 and TRBJ2-6; D uncertain. Trimming took off 0 bases at V and 5 bases at J, with 17 bases between the two ends. Germline CDR1 is LGHNA and CDR2 is YSLEER. CDR3 size: 18 residues. Here the CDR3 DNA reads TGCGCCAGCAGCCAAGATATCGGCGTCTACGCAAGGGCCAACGTCCTGACTTTC. It yields the protein CASSQDIGVYARANVLTF.

The chain is built from TRBV5-4 and TRBJ1-3; 7 bases fit TRBD1. V gave up 4 bases and J gave up 8 bases; unmatched junction bases: 6. Germline V gives CDR1 SGHNT, CDR2 YYREEE (reference sequence). CDR3 length: 13 residues. In nucleotides, the CDR3 is TGTGCCAGCAGCCCTGACAGGGCCCACACCATATATTTT. As protein: CASSPDRAHTIYF.